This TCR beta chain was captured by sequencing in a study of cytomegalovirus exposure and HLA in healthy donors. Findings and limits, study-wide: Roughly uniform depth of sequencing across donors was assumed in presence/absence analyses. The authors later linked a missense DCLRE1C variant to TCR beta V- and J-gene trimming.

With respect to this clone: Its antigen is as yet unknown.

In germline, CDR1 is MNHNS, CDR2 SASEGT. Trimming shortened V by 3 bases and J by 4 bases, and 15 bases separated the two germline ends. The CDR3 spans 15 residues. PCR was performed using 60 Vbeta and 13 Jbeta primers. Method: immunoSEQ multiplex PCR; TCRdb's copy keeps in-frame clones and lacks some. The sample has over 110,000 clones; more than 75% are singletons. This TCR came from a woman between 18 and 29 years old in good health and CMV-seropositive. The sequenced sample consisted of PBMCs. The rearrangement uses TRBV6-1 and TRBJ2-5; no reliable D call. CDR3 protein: CASSEQRPSLETQYF. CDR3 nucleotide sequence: TGTGCCAGCAGTGAGCAGCGACCGAGCCTAGAGACCCAGTACTTC.